This T cell receptor beta chain originates from a study of Ad26.COV2.S vaccination and SARS-CoV-2 variants. Study-level points and caveats: There was reportedly substantial breadth in spike-specific CD8+ and CD4+ T cell responses after vaccination.

Profiling relied on immunoSEQ multiplex PCR, and the TCRdb table lists in-frame clones only, not all of them. The sample lists around 270,000 clones, around 90% occurring once. Treatment described: some 19 received Ad26.COV2.S at low or high dose, single or two shots; about five received placebo; per-sample allocation not given. Specimen acquisition occurred on day 63 following the initial vaccine or placebo injection. Between the trimmed V and J ends, which lost 1 base and 6 bases, there was a span of 10 bases. The CDR3 is made up of 13 amino acids. The germline CDR1 and CDR2 sequences are SGHRS and YFSETQ. In regard to this clone: Its antigen is not known.

The clonotype comes from a person between 18 and 59 years old who received the Ad26.COV2.S COVID-19 vaccine or a placebo. V gene TRBV5-1 combines with J gene TRBJ1-2; no definite D call. Sequencing used peripheral blood, obtained in a trial of Ad26.COV2.S vaccine versus placebo. CDR3 bases: TGCGCCAGCAGCTTGAGCGTACACAATGGCTACACCTTC. It codes for CASSLSVHNGYTF.